This T cell receptor (beta chain) was sequenced during a study of T cell responses to AZD1222 COVID-19 vaccine. Broader study findings: With two AZD1222 doses given, Spike-specific TCR breadth and depth both rose.

In its sample, this clone was seen once. Its antigen is unknown. Germline-derived CDR1 and CDR2 are MGHRA and YSYEKL. The V segment lost 0 bases and the J segment 7 bases; nucleotides outside the gene matches: 16. This CDR3 region has 19 residues. Only in-frame clones appear in the TCRdb table, and some are missing; sequencing was by immunoSEQ multiplex PCR. The data hold approximately 100,000 clones, with around 90% observed a single time. This TCR derives from an adult in good health. The V and J genes are TRBV4-1 and TRBJ2-1; 9 bases line up with TRBD2. Sequences were derived from peripheral blood, sampled on day 0 of AZD1222 vaccination. CDR3 sequence (DNA): TGCGCCAGCAGCCAAGAATCCCGCGAGGGAGCGGGGGGTAGGAATGAGCAGTTCTTC. Its translation is CASSQESREGAGGRNEQFF.